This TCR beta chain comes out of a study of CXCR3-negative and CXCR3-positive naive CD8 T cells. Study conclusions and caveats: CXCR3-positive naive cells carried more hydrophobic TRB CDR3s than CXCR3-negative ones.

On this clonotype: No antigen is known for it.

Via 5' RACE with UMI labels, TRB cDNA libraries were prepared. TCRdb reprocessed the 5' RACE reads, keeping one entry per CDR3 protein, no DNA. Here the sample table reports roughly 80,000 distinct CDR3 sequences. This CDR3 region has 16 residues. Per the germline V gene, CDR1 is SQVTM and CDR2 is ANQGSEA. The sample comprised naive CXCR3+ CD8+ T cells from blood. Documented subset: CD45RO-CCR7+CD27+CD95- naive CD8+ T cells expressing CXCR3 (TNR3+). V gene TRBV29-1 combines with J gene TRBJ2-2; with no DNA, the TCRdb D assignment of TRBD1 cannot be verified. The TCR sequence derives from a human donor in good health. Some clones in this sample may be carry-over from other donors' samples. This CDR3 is CSVVPGTGSNTGELFF.